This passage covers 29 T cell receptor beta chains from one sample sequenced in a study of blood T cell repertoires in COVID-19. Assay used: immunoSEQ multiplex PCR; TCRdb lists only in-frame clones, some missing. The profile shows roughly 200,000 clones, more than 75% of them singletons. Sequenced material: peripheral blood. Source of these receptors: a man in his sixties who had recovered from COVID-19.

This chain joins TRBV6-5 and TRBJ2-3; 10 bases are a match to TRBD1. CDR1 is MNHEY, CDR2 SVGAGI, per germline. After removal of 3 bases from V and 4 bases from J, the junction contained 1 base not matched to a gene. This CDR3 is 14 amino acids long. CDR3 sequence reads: CASSYGQGADTQYF. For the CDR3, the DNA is TGTGCCAGCAGTTATGGACAGGGGGCAGATACGCAGTATTTT.

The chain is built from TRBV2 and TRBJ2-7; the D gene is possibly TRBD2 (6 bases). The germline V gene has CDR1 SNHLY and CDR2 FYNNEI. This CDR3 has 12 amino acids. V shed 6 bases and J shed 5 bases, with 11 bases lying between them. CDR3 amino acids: CASRAGFNEQYF. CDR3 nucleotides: TGTGCCAGCAGGGCGGGGTTCAACGAGCAGTACTTC.

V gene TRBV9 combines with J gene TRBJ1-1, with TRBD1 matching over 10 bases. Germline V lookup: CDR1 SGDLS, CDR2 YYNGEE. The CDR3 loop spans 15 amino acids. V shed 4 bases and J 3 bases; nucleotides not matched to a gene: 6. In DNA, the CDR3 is TGTGCCAGCAGCCCAAGACAGGGGGCGGACACTGAAGCTTTCTTT. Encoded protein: CASSPRQGADTEAFF.

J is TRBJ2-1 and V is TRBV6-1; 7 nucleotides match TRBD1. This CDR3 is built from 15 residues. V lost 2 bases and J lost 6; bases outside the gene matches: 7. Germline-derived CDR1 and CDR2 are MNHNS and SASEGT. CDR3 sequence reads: CASSEPRTGLNEQFF. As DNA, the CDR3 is TGTGCCAGCAGTGAACCAAGGACAGGCCTCAATGAGCAGTTCTTC.

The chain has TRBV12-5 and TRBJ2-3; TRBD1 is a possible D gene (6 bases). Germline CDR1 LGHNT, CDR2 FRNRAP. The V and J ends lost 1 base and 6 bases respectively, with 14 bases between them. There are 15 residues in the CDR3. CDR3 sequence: CASGLGTGSWDTQYF. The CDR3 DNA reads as TGTGCTAGTGGTTTGGGAACAGGGAGTTGGGATACGCAGTATTTT.

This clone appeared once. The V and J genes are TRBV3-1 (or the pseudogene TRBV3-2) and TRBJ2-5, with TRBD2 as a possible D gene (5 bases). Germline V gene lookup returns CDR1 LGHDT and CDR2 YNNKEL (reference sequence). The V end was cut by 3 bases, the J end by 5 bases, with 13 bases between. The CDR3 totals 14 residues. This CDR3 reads CASSHPPSGETQYF. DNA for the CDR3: TGTGCCAGCAGCCACCCCCCCTCGGGGGAGACCCAGTACTTC.

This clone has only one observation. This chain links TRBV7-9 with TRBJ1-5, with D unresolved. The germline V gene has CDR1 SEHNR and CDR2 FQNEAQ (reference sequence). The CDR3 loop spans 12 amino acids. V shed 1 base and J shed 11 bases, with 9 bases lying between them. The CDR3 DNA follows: TGTGCCAGCAGCTTAGAAGCCCGGGCCCAGCATTTT. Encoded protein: CASSLEARAQHF.

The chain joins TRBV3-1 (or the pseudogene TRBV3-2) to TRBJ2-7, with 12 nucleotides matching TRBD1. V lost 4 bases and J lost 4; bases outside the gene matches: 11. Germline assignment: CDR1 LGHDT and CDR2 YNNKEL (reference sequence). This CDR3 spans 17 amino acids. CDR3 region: CASSRSPGQGAFYEQYF. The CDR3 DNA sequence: TGTGCCAGCAGCCGTTCCCCGGGACAGGGGGCATTTTACGAGCAGTACTTC.

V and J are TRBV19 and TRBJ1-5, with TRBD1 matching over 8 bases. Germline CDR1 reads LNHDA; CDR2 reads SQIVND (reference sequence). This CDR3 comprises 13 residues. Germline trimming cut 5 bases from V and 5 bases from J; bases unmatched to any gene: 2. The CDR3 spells CASSDRGDQPQHF. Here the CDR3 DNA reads TGTGCCAGTAGTGACAGGGGTGATCAGCCCCAGCATTTT.

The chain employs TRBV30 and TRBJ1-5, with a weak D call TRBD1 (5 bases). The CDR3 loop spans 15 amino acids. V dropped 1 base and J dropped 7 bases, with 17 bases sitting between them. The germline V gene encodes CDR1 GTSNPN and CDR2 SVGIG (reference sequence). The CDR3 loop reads CAWSGHAQGGQPQHF. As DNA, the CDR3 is TGTGCCTGGAGTGGCCACGCCCAGGGAGGACAGCCCCAGCATTTT. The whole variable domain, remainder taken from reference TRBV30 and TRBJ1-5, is SQTIHQWPATLVQPVGSPLSLECTVEGTSNPNLYWYRQAAGRGLQLLFYSVGIGQISSEVPQNLSASRPQDRQFILSSKKLLLSDSGFYLCAWSGHAQGGQPQHFGDGTRLSIL.

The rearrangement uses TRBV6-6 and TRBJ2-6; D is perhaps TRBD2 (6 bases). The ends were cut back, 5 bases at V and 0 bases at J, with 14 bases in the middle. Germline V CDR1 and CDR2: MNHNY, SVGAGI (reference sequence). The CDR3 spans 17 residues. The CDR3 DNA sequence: TGTGCCAGCAGTCGGACGGGAGACAGCTCTGGGGCCAACGTCCTGACTTTC. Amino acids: CASSRTGDSSGANVLTF.

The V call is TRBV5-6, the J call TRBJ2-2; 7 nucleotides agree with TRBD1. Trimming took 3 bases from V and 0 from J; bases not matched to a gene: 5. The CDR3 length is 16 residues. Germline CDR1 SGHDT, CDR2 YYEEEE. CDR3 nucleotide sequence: TGTGCCAGCAGCTCGGCAGGGGGTCCGAACACCGGGGAGCTGTTTTTT. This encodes CASSSAGGPNTGELFF.

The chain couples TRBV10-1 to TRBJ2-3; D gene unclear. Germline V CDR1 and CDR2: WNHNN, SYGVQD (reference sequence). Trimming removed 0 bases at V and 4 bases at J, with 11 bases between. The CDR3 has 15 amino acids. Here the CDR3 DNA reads TGCGCCAGCAGTGAGTCTCGTGGCGCGGCAGATACGCAGTATTTT. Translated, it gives CASSESRGAADTQYF.

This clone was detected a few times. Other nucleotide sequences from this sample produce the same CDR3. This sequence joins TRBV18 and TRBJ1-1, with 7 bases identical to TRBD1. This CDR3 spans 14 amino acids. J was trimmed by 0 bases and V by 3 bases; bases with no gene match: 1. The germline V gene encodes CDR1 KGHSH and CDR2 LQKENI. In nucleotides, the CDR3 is TGTGCCAGCTCACCGGGGACAGTGAACACTGAAGCTTTCTTT. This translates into CASSPGTVNTEAFF.

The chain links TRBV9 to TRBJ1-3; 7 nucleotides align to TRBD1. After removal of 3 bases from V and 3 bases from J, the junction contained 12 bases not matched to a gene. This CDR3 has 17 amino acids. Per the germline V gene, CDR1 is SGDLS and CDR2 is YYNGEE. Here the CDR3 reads CASSEQGTAIGGNTIYF. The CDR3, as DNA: TGTGCCAGCAGCGAACAAGGGACAGCTATTGGTGGAAACACCATATATTTT.

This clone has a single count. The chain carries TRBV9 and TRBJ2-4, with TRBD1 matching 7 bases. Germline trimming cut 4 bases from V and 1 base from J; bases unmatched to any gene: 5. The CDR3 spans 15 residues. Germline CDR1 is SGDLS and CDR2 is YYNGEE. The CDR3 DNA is TGTGCCAGCAGCTCACGACAGGGCGCCAAAAACATTCAGTACTTC. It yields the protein CASSSRQGAKNIQYF.

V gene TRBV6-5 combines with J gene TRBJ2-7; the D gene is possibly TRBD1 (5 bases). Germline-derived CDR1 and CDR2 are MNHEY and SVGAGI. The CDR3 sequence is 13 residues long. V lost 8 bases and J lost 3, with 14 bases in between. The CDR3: CASRQGLLYEQYF. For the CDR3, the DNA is TGTGCCAGCCGTCAGGGATTACTCTACGAGCAGTACTTC.

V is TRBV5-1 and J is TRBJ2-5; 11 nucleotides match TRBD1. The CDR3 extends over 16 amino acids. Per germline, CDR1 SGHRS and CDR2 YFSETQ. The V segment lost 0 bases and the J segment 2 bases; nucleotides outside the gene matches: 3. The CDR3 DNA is TGCGCCAGCAGCTTGGGGACAGGGGGCCCTCAAGAGACCCAGTACTTC. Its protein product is CASSLGTGGPQETQYF.

The CDR3 nucleotides are TGTGCCTGGAGTGTACTTGGGCGTAGCAATGAGCAGTTCTTC. Encoded protein: CAWSVLGRSNEQFF. J is TRBJ2-1 and V is TRBV30; D uncertain. V was shortened by 0 bases and J by 6 bases, with 12 bases between the two germline ends. CDR1 and CDR2 from the germline V gene are GTSNPN and SVGIG (reference sequence). This CDR3 is built from 14 residues. Using reference TRBV30 and TRBJ2-1 for the parts outside the CDR3, the full variable domain is SQTIHQWPATLVQPVGSPLSLECTVEGTSNPNLYWYRQAAGRGLQLLFYSVGIGQISSEVPQNLSASRPQDRQFILSSKKLLLSDSGFYLCAWSVLGRSNEQFFGPGTRLTVL.

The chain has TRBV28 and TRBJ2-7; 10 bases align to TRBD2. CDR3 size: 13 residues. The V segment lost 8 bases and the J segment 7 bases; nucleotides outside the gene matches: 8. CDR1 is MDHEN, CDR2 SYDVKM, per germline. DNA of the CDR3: TGTGCCAGCGGCGCTAGCGGGAGTCGGGAGCAGTACTTC. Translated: CASGASGSREQYF. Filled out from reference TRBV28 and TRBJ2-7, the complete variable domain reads DVKVTQSSRYLVKRTGEKVFLECVQDMDHENMFWYRQDPGLGLRLIYFSYDVKMKEKGDIPEGYSVSREKKERFSLILESASTNQTSMYLCASGASGSREQYFGPGTRLTVT.

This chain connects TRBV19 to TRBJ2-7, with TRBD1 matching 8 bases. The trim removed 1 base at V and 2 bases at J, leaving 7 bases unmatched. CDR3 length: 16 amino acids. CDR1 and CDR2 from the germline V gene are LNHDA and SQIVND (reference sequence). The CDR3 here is CASSIVGQGLAYEQYF. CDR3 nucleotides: TGTGCCAGTAGTATAGTCGGACAGGGTCTAGCCTACGAGCAGTACTTC.

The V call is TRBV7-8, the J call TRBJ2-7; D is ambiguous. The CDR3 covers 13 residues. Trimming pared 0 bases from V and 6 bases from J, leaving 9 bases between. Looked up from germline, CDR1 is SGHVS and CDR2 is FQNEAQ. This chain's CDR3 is CASSLADISEQYF. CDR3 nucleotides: TGTGCCAGCAGCTTAGCCGACATCAGCGAGCAGTACTTC.

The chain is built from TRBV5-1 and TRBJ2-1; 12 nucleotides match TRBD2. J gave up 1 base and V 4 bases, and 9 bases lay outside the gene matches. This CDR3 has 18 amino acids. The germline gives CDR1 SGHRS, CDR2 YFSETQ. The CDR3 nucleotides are TGCGCCAGCAGCCCCCGTCTAGCGGGAGGGTCATCCTACAATGAGCAGTTCTTC. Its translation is CASSPRLAGGSSYNEQFF.

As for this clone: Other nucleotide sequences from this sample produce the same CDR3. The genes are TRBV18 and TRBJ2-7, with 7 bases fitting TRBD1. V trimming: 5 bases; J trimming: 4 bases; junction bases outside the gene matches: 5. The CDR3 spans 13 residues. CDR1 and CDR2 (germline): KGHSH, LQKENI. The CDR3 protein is CASSLGQLYEQYF. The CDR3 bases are TGTGCCAGCTCATTGGGACAGCTATACGAGCAGTACTTC.

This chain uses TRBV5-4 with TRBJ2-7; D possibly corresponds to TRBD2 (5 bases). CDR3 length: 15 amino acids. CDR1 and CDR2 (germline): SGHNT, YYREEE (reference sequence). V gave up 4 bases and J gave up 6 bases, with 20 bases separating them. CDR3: CASSQESQRGGEQYF. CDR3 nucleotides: TGTGCCAGCAGCCAAGAATCTCAACGGGGTGGCGAGCAGTACTTC.

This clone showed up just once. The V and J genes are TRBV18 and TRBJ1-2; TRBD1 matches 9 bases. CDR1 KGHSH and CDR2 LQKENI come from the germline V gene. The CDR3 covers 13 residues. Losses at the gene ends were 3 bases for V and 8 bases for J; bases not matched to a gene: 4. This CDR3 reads CASSPGQGKGYTF. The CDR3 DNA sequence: TGTGCCAGCTCACCGGGACAGGGAAAAGGCTACACCTTC. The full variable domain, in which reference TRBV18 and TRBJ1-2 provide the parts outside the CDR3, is NAGVMQNPRHLVRRRGQEARLRCSPMKGHSHVYWYRQLPEEGLKFMVYLQKENIIDESGMPKERFSAEFPKEGPSILRIQQVVRGDSAAYFCASSPGQGKGYTFGSGTRLTVV.

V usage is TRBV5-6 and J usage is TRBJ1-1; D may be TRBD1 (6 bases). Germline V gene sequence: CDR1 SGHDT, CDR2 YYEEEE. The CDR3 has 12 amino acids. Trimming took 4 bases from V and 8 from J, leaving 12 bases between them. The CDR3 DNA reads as TGTGCCAGCAGCCGCGGACAGTACGAAGCTTTCTTT. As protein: CASSRGQYEAFF.

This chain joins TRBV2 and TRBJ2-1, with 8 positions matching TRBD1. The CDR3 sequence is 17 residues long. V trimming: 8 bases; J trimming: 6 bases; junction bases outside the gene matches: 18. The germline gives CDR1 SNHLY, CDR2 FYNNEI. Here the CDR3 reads CASLTIGQGKGVNEQFF. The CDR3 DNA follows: TGTGCCAGCCTGACCATTGGACAGGGTAAGGGGGTCAATGAGCAGTTCTTC.

The CDR3 loop is CASSMEGTGKTDTQYF. CDR3 bases: TGTGCCAGTAGTATGGAAGGGACAGGGAAGACAGATACGCAGTATTTT. The chain is built from TRBV19 and TRBJ2-3, with 9 bases identical to TRBD1. Trimming at V came to 3 bases and at J to 3 bases, leaving 7 bases not matched to a gene. CDR1 is LNHDA, CDR2 SQIVND, per germline (reference sequence). The CDR3 runs to 16 residues. Full variable domain (missing parts from reference TRBV19 and TRBJ2-3): DGGITQSPKYLFRKEGQNVTLSCEQNLNHDAMYWYRQDPGQGLRLIYYSQIVNDFQKGDIAEGYSVSREKKESFPLTVTSAQKNPTAFYLCASSMEGTGKTDTQYFGPGTRLTVL.